This paragraph covers one T cell receptor beta chain sequence. As yet, its antigen is unknown. These data originate in a study of OX40 agonist ivuxolimab in advanced cancers. Study-level information: Dose-escalation patients had hepatocellular carcinoma, melanoma, renal cell or head and neck cancer. With a range of about 23 to 85, age averaged approximately 55 years, and around 83% were male. Three dose-escalation patients had partial responses: one with hepatocellular carcinoma and two with cutaneous melanoma.

The CDR3 consists of 12 residues. Trimming removed 4 bases at V and 4 bases at J, with 6 bases between. Germline V gene sequence: CDR1 SGHTA, CDR2 FQGNSA. The assay was immunoSEQ multiplex PCR, and TCRdb's table has in-frame clones only and misses some. The table lists under 50,000 clones, roughly 86% of them singletons. Study results and limitations: Partly responding patients at 0.1-3.0 mg/kg showed some of the smallest clonal expansion.

The J gene is TRBJ2-3, the V gene TRBV7-2; the D gene is possibly TRBD1 (5 bases). Sequencing was performed on CD4+ or CD8+ T cells sorted from blood, taken in a trial of the OX40 agonist ivuxolimab. This clonotype was sampled from an adult with an advanced solid tumor such as melanoma, head and neck, liver or kidney cancer. The CDR3 nucleotides read TGTGCCAGCAGCTCAGGGTCAGATACGCAGTATTTT. This translates into CASSSGSDTQYF.